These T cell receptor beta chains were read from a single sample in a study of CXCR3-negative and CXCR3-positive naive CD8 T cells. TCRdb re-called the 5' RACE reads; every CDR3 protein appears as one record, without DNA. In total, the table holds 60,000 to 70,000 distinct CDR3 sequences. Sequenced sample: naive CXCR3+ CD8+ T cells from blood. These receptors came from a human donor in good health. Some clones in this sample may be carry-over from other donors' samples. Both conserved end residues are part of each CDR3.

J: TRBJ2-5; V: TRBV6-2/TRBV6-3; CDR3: CASSYSTVAGAKETQYF
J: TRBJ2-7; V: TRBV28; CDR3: CASSLRGQSYEQYF
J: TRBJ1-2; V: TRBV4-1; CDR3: CASSQALGEGSYGYTF
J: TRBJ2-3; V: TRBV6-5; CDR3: CASSLLAGGRSGTDTQYF
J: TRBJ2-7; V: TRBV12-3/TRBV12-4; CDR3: CASRAGWNEQYF
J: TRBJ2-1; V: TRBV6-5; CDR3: CASSRDREQFF
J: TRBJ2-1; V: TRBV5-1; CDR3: CASSLPSGTYNEQFF
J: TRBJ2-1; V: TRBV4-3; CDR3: CASSQLRNEQFF
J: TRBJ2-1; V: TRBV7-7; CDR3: CASSLDVAESSYDEQFF
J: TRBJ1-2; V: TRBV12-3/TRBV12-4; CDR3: CASTWGAWGYGYTF
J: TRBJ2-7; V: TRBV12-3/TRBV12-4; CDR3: CASSLVQGEQYF
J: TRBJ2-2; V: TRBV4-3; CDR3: CASSQDQGTFNTGELFF
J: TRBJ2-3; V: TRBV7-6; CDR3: CASSLVTGTGEDTQYF
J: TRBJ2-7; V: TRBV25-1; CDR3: CASSEKLAEQYF
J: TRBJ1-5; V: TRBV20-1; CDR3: CSARDYPGGGNQPQHF
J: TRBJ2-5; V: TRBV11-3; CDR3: CASSLEGPSEYF
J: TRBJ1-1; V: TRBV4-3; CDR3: CASSHFSGETEAFF
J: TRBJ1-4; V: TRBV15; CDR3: CATSGRDSDVANEKLFF
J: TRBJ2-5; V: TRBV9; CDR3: CASSASGGASETQYF
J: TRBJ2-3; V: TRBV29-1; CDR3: CSARVMSDTQYF
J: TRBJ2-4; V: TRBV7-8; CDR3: CASSGGDKNIQYF
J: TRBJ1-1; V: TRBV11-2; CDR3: CASSYYDRGPEAFF
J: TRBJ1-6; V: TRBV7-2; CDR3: CASSARDSFNSPLHF
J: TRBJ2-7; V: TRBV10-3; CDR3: CAISEPRERVLPSEQYF
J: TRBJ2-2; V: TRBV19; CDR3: CASSPAGRGTNTDGELFF
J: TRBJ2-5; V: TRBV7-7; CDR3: CDSQEGHQETQYF
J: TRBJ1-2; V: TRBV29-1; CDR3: CSVVVRADYGYTF
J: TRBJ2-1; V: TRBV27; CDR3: CASSLPSYNEQFF
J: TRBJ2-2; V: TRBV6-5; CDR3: CAIGGTKTGELFF
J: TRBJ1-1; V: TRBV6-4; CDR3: CASSQRVGGSTMNTEAFF
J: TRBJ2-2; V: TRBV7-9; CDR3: CASNQGQPGELFF